The present T cell receptor (beta chain) was sequenced within a study of cytomegalovirus exposure and HLA in healthy donors. The study drew the donors from its approximately 110-subject validation cohort, separate from the approximately 700-subject first cohort. Regarding the study as a whole: Many donors carried some public TCRs, although rarity characterized most TCR sequences.

The CDR3 has 14 residues. V dropped 5 bases and J dropped 0 bases, with 9 bases sitting between them. Germline V lookup: CDR1 SGHNT, CDR2 YENEEA. Worth noting for this clone: Antigen: not known.

Profiled with immunoSEQ multiplex PCR; TCRdb holds only in-frame clones, not every one. The sample records roughly 100,000 clones, approximately 86% being singletons. This sequence joins TRBV11-3 and TRBJ2-3; D call uncertain. The sequence was obtained from a woman younger than 35 in good health and CMV-seropositive. Sample: PBMCs. DNA for the CDR3: TGTGCCAGCAGCCCCATGTCAAGCACAGATACGCAGTATTTT. This encodes CASSPMSSTDTQYF. Using reference TRBV11-3 and TRBJ2-3 for the parts outside the CDR3, the full variable domain is EAGVVQSPRYKIIEKKQPVAFWCNPISGHNTLYWYLQNLGQGPELLIRYENEEAVDDSQLPKDRFSAERLKGVDSTLKIQPAELGDSAVYLCASSPMSSTDTQYFGPGTRLTVL.